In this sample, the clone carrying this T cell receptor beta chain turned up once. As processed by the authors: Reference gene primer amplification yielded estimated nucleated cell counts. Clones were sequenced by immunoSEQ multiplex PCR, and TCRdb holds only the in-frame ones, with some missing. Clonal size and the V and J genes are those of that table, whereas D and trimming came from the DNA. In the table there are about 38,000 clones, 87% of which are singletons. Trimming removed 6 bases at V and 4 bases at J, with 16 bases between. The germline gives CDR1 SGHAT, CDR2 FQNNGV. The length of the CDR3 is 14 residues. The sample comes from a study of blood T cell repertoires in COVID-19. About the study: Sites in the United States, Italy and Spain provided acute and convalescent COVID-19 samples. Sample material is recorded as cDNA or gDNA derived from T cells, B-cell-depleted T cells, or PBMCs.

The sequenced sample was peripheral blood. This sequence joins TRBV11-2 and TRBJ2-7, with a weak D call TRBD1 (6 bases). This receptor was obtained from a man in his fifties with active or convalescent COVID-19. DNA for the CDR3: TGTGCCAGCAGATCCTCGGGACAAGCGTACGAGCAGTACTTC. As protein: CASRSSGQAYEQYF. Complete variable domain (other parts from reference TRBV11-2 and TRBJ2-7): EAGVAQSPRYKIIEKRQSVAFWCNPISGHATLYWYQQILGQGPKLLIQFQNNGVVDDSQLPKDRFSAERLKGVDSTLKIQPAKLEDSAVYLCASRSSGQAYEQYFGPGTRLTVT.